The clone carrying this T cell receptor beta chain appeared a few times. Starting from 500 ng of total RNA, TCR libraries were made with linear amplification. Each CDR3 protein is one row after TCRdb ran MiXCR on the reads. The repertoire holds approximately 200,000 distinct CDR3 sequences, about 76% seen once, with less than 2.5% in the top ten. The sample originates from a study of healthy donors' naive CD4 and CD8 T cells. With 7 bases removed from V and 0 bases from J, the gap between germline ends came to 12 bases. This CDR3 is built from 13 residues. Germline V gives CDR1 SQVTM, CDR2 ANQGSEA. This TCR was recovered from a pool of human donors in good health; the sample pools cells from several healthy donors. Source material: naive CD4+ and CD8+ T cells sorted from blood, pooled from several donors. The J gene is TRBJ2-5, the V gene TRBV29-1; D could derive from TRBD1 or TRBD2 (5 bases each). CDR3 sequence reads: CSARDPYQETQYF. The CDR3 DNA follows: TGCAGCGCCCGGGACCCGTACCAAGAGACCCAGTACTTC.